This T cell receptor beta chain is from a study of cytomegalovirus exposure and HLA in healthy donors. CDR3 length: 17 residues. The germline CDR1 and CDR2 sequences are MGHRA and YSYEKL. Germline trimming cut 3 bases from V and 9 bases from J; bases unmatched to any gene: 19. Of note for this clone: Its antigen remains unidentified.

PCR amplification relied on 60 Vbeta primers (plus 13 Jbeta primers). Clones were sequenced by immunoSEQ multiplex PCR, and TCRdb holds only the in-frame ones, with some missing. The profile shows approximately 110,000 clones, around 73% of them singletons. Study-wide results and caveats: Most TCR sequences were rare, but some public TCRs occurred in many donors.

The sample was PBMCs. The TCR comes from a man in his sixties in good health and CMV-seropositive. V and J are TRBV4-1 and TRBJ2-7, with TRBD1 matching 8 bases. CDR3 loop: CASSQKPGQVTPTGQYF. The CDR3 coding sequence is TGCGCCAGCAGCCAGAAACCGGGACAGGTAACACCTACGGGGCAGTACTTC.